This TCR beta chain appears in the sequencing data of a study of blood T cell repertoires in COVID-19. In the study overall: Whether acute or convalescent, the COVID-19 samples came from the United States, Italy and Spain. T cells, B-cell-depleted T cells, or PBMCs supplied cDNA or gDNA.

Generated by immunoSEQ multiplex PCR, the TCRdb table keeps only in-frame clones and is missing some. The sample consists of some 500,000 clones, roughly 91% of them appearing once. V lost 5 bases to trimming and J lost 6 bases, with 12 bases between them. This CDR3 comprises 13 residues. Seattle researchers signed up patients amid active infection and tracked them longitudinally. This TCR came from a woman aged 45-60 years with COVID-19, enrolled during active disease. Sequencing input: peripheral blood. The chain recombines TRBV12-3 or TRBV12-4 with TRBJ2-3; D remains unclear. This CDR3 reads CASSPQISDTQYF. DNA of the CDR3: TGTGCCAGCAGTCCCCAGATTAGCGATACGCAGTATTTT.